These 3 T cell receptor beta chains share one sample of origin, sequenced in a study of shared clonotypes between healthy human individuals. In the naive CD8 group, cells lacked CD45RO and were positively selected for CCR7, so terminally differentiated effector memory CD45RA+ cells were left out. Some clones are missing from TCRdb's copy, which holds only in-frame ones; the method was immunoSEQ multiplex PCR. This sample has roughly 2.1 million clones, with roughly 91% found just once. The sample taken for sequencing was naive CD8+ T cells from PBMCs. Receptor source: a man aged 18 to 35 in good health. Some clones in this sample may be carry-over from other donors' samples.

The chain is built from TRBV2 and TRBJ1-2, with TRBD1 as a possible D gene (5 bases). Germline V gene data show CDR1 as SNHLY and CDR2 as FYNNEI. The CDR3 spans 11 residues. The V gene lost 6 bases and the J gene lost 6 bases, with 8 bases spanning the gap. CDR3 loop: CASRTGDGYTF. The CDR3 nucleotides are TGTGCCAGCAGGACGGGGGATGGCTACACCTTC. Complete variable domain (other parts from reference TRBV2 and TRBJ1-2): EPEVTQTPSHQVTQMGQEVILRCVPISNHLYFYWYRQILGQKVEFLVSFYNNEISEKSEIFDDQFSVERPDGSNFTLKIRSTKLEDSAMYFCASRTGDGYTFGSGTRLTVV.

The rearrangement links TRBV30 to TRBJ2-5, with a tentative D call TRBD1 (5 bases). The J call may be mistaken, given a closer DNA end match to TRBJ2-7. Germline V gene lookup returns CDR1 GTSNPN and CDR2 SVGIG (reference sequence). The CDR3 consists of 12 residues. This CDR3 reads CAWSLGDREQYF. In DNA, the CDR3 is TGTGCCTGGAGCCTAGGGGATCGCGAGCAGTACTTC.

The chain carries TRBV9 and TRBJ2-7; the D is unclear. Trimming removed 5 bases from V and 3 bases from J, with 9 bases in between. The length of the CDR3 is 12 residues. Germline V CDR1 and CDR2: SGDLS, YYNGEE. This CDR3 reads CASRLLGYEQYF. The CDR3 region has the DNA TGTGCCAGCAGGCTGCTTGGCTACGAGCAGTACTTC. Variable domain in full (rest from reference TRBV9 and TRBJ2-7): DSGVTQTPKHLITATGQRVTLRCSPRSGDLSVYWYQQSLDQGLQFLIQYYNGEERAKGNILERFSAQQFPDLHSELNLSSLELGDSALYFCASRLLGYEQYFGPGTRLTVT.